The sequence of this T cell receptor beta chain was determined in a study of shared clonotypes between healthy human individuals. Generated by immunoSEQ multiplex PCR, the TCRdb table keeps only in-frame clones and is missing some. The sample yields about half a million clones, roughly 80% seen once. The V gene end was trimmed by 5 bases and the J gene end by 4 bases; junction bases not matched to a gene: 7. The CDR3 sequence is 16 residues long. CDR1 and CDR2 (germline): KGHSH, LQKENI. The sample comprised PBMCs. This receptor was identified in a woman between 40 and 55 years old in good health. Some clones in this sample may be carry-over from other donors' samples. The chain links TRBV18 to TRBJ2-3; 12 nucleotides match TRBD2. Here the CDR3 reads CASSVLAGGPSDTQYF. In DNA form, the CDR3 reads TGTGCCAGCTCAGTTCTAGCGGGAGGGCCCTCAGATACGCAGTATTTT.